This TCR beta chain was profiled in a study of blood T cell repertoires in COVID-19. Study in general: Samples taken during acute and convalescent COVID-19 were collected in the United States, Italy and Spain. T cells, B-cell-depleted T cells, or PBMCs supplied cDNA or gDNA.

Authors' methods: Researchers report that nucleated cell counts were estimated from reference gene primer amplification. This table comes from immunoSEQ multiplex PCR, and its TCRdb copy is limited to in-frame clones, with some not included. The D gene and trimming were derived from the DNA, and the V and J assignments and clone size from that table. In the table there are 70,000 to 100,000 clones, 70% to 90% of which are singletons. The germline V gene has CDR1 SGHTS and CDR2 YDEGEE. This CDR3 spans 19 amino acids. The V gene lost 1 base and the J gene lost 4 bases, with 24 bases spanning the gap. The clonotype was recovered from a woman older than 75 with acute or convalescent COVID-19. Sequenced input: peripheral blood. This rearrangement joins TRBV5-8 to TRBJ2-1; weak D call: TRBD2 (5 bases). The DNA for the CDR3 is TGTGCCAGCAGCTTGTTCGGACCCAAGGACTTACCGGGGTACAATGAGCAGTTCTTC. This encodes CASSLFGPKDLPGYNEQFF.